The rows below give T cell receptor beta chains drawn from one sample of a study of vaccination effects on CD4 cells after COVID-19. Their antigens remain unidentified. This table comes from immunoSEQ multiplex PCR, and its TCRdb copy is limited to in-frame clones, with some not included. Altogether over 45,000 clones are present, over 50% being singletons, with the ten largest covering over 4.5%. The input for sequencing was CD4+ T cells from PBMCs cultured without peptide, taken before COVID-19 vaccination. The source is a human donor who received a COVID-19 vaccine. Both conserved end residues are part of each CDR3. A D gene is named only where the DNA matches it firmly. Not all rows give a size; the values are once, few, many and, for expanded clones, a class.

clone size | D gene | J gene | V gene | CDR3 DNA | CDR3 protein
few | TRBD2 | TRBJ2-5 | TRBV11-2 | TGTGCCAGCAGCTACATAGCGGGGAGACAAGAGACCCAGTACTTC | CASSYIAGRQETQYF
. | . | TRBJ1-6 | TRBV10-2 | TGCGCCAGCAGTGGGCGTATAGGGGACAATTCACCCCTCCACTTT | CASSGRIGDNSPLHF
. | TRBD2 | TRBJ2-1 | TRBV28 | TGTGCCAGCAGTCCGGGACTAGCGGGAGGAGGGGGCCGTAGGAATGAGCAGTTCTTC | CASSPGLAGGGGRRNEQFF
. | TRBD1 | TRBJ1-2 | TRBV10-3 | TGTGCCATCGGGACAGGGGCGAATGGCTACACCTTC | CAIGTGANGYTF
. | TRBD2 | TRBJ2-7 | TRBV12-3/TRBV12-4 | TGTGCCAGCAGTGCCAGCGGGATGGGAGAGCAGTACTTC | CASSASGMGEQYF
. | TRBD2 | TRBJ2-3 | TRBV6-1 | TGTGCCAGCAGTGAGACTAGCGCGGATACGCAGTATTTT | CASSETSADTQYF
. | . | TRBJ2-7 | TRBV12-2 | TGTGCAAGTCGCCCCCCGATGGGGGGGCGAAGGTACGAGCAGTACTTC | CASRPPMGGRRYEQYF
. | TRBD2 | TRBJ2-7 | TRBV28 | TGTGCCAGCAAGGACCGGGGACTAGCGGATTTCGAGCAGTACTTC | CASKDRGLADFEQYF
. | . | TRBJ2-7 | TRBV7-2 | TGTGCCAGCAGCTTAGTGGAGGGCGGTTACGAGCAGTACTTC | CASSLVEGGYEQYF
. | . | TRBJ2-1 | TRBV7-6 | TGTGCCAGCAGCCTTCGACTGGCGAGCTCCTACAATGAGCAGTTCTTC | CASSLRLASSYNEQFF
. | . | TRBJ2-7 | TRBV1 | TGCACCAGCAGCCAAGGAGGGACTAGCGGGAGGCGGTACTTC | CTSSQGGTSGRRYF
. | TRBD2 | TRBJ2-2 | TRBV3-1/TRBV3-2 | TGTGCCAGCAGCCAACTTCCCCCGGCTAGCGGGAGAACCGGGGAGCTGTTTTTT | CASSQLPPASGRTGELFF
. | TRBD2 | TRBJ2-2 | TRBV19 | TGTGCCAGTAGTCCCCGGGGAGGGATATCATCCGGGGAGCTGTTTTTT | CASSPRGGISSGELFF
. | TRBD1 | TRBJ1-5 | TRBV19 | TGTGCCAGTAGTGTAGGGACAGGGTCCAATCAGCCCCAGCATTTT | CASSVGTGSNQPQHF
. | . | TRBJ1-2 | TRBV10-3 | TGTGCCATCAGGGACAGATCAAACTATGGCTACACCTTC | CAIRDRSNYGYTF
few | . | TRBJ1-1 | TRBV7-9 | TGTGCCAGCAGCTTCGGAACAGGGATGAACACTGAAGCTTTCTTT | CASSFGTGMNTEAFF
. | . | TRBJ2-5 | TRBV5-4 | TGTGCCAGCAGCTTTACCGGGACACCCCAAGAGACCCAGTACTTC | CASSFTGTPQETQYF
. | . | TRBJ2-7 | TRBV11-2 | TGTGCCAGCAGCTTAGATCGCCGGCTAGCTGAGTACGAGCAGTACTTC | CASSLDRRLAEYEQYF
. | . | TRBJ2-2 | TRBV21-1 | TGTGCCAGCAGCAACCGGGATCGTGTCGGGGAGCTGTTTTTT | CASSNRDRVGELFF
few | . | TRBJ1-1 | TRBV29-1 | TGCAGCGCCGCCCTGGGTGCGAACACTGAAGCTTTCTTT | CSAALGANTEAFF
. | . | TRBJ1-3 | TRBV21-1 | TGTGCCAGCAGCAAAGCGAGGGGTGGCGTATATTTT | CASSKARGGVYF
. | . | TRBJ1-2 | TRBV7-2 | TGTGCCAGCAGCTTAGCGTTAGCCCCAGGGTATGGCTACACCTTC | CASSLALAPGYGYTF
. | . | TRBJ1-1 | TRBV20-1 | TGCAGTGCTACTGAAGCTTTCTTT | CSATEAFF
few | . | TRBJ2-3 | TRBV5-6 | TGTGCCAGCAGTTCCGGTGTTATAGATACGCAGTATTTT | CASSSGVIDTQYF
. | TRBD1 | TRBJ2-7 | TRBV24-1 | TGTGCCACCAGTGATTCCGGGACAGGGGGCTACGAGCAGTACTTC | CATSDSGTGGYEQYF
. | . | TRBJ2-3 | TRBV2 | TGTGCCAGCAGTGATGAAGCTCAGGGTACGCAGTATTTT | CASSDEAQGTQYF
. | TRBD1 | TRBJ2-2 | TRBV7-9 | TGTGCCAGCAGCGAGGGACAGGGAAGTTTCTTAGGGGAGCTGTTTTTT | CASSEGQGSFLGELFF
. | . | TRBJ1-6 | TRBV15 | TGTGCCACCAGCAGAGATCGCGGGAACGCCTATAATTCACCCCTCCACTTT | CATSRDRGNAYNSPLHF
. | TRBD1 | TRBJ2-3 | TRBV30 | TGTGCCTGGAGTGACAGGGGGCGCGGAACAGATACGCAGTATTTT | CAWSDRGRGTDTQYF
. | . | TRBJ2-2 | TRBV10-3 | TGTGCCGTCCGGGGACTGACAAACACCGGGGAGCTGTTTTTT | CAVRGLTNTGELFF
once | . | TRBJ2-2 | TRBV3-1/TRBV3-2 | TGTGCCAGCAGCCAGACGAACACCGGGGAGCTGTTTTTT | CASSQTNTGELFF
few | . | TRBJ1-3 | TRBV7-8 | TGTGCCAGCAGCCCCAGGGGCTCTGGAAACACCATATATTTT | CASSPRGSGNTIYF
. | . | TRBJ2-7 | TRBV7-9 | TGTGCCAGCAGCTTAAGGCCAGGGGAACCCTACGAGCAGTACTTC | CASSLRPGEPYEQYF
few | . | TRBJ1-2 | TRBV5-5 | TGTGCCAGCGACTCGACCGTACAGGTCGGGAGCTACACCTTC | CASDSTVQVGSYTF
few | . | TRBJ2-7 | TRBV18 | TGTGCCAGCTCACCACAGCCTATCGCCGGGGAGCAGTACTTC | CASSPQPIAGEQYF
few | . | TRBJ1-2 | TRBV20-1 | TGCAGTGCTACTGGGGGCTATGGCTACACCTTC | CSATGGYGYTF
. | . | TRBJ1-2 | TRBV5-6 | TGTGCCAGCAGCTTGGGGCAGGGGAGTGGCTACACCTTC | CASSLGQGSGYTF